This is a list of T cell receptor beta chains from one sample in a study of cytomegalovirus exposure and HLA in healthy donors. Produced via immunoSEQ multiplex PCR; TCRdb's table is partial and in-frame only. This repertoire shows some 130,000 clones, around 80% found once; its top ten account for 25% to 30%. Sequenced: PBMCs. The receptor source for this set is a man aged 25-40 years in good health and CMV-seropositive. Each CDR3 is given with its conserved first and last residue. The order of the fields is J gene, V gene, clone size, D gene, CDR3 protein, CDR3 DNA. D genes are given only for firm matches. Rows give clone size only sometimes, using once, few, many, or a class for an expanded clone.

TRBJ2-3	TRBV7-6	NA	NA	CASSLAAGSSTDTQYF	TGTGCCAGCAGCTTAGCCGCGGGATCAAGCACAGATACGCAGTATTTT
TRBJ2-3	TRBV5-1	NA	NA	CASSSGHPRGAISTDTQYF	TGCGCCAGCAGTAGCGGTCACCCACGGGGGGCGATTAGCACAGATACGCAGTATTTT
TRBJ2-5	TRBV5-1	NA	NA	CASSLVQGQETQYF	TGCGCCAGCAGCTTGGTCCAGGGACAAGAGACCCAGTACTTC
TRBJ2-1	TRBV9	once	TRBD1	CASSVGGDRGSNEQFF	TGTGCCAGCAGCGTAGGTGGGGACAGGGGGTCGAATGAGCAGTTCTTC
TRBJ2-1	TRBV5-1	NA	TRBD2	CASSTSGTNYNEQFF	TGCGCCAGCAGCACCTCCGGGACTAACTACAATGAGCAGTTCTTC
TRBJ2-1	TRBV4-1	NA	NA	CASTQRWADSYNEQFF	TGCGCCAGCACCCAAAGATGGGCAGACTCCTACAATGAGCAGTTCTTC
TRBJ1-1	TRBV7-2	NA	NA	CASSLVYGNEAFF	TGTGCCAGCAGCTTAGTATACGGGAATGAAGCTTTCTTT
TRBJ1-2	TRBV7-9	few	NA	CASSFSGAHGYTF	TGTGCCAGCAGCTTCTCAGGGGCTCATGGCTACACCTTC
TRBJ2-3	TRBV7-7	NA	NA	CASSFDRDSSQYF	TGTGCCAGCAGCTTCGACAGGGACTCCTCGCAATATTTT
TRBJ2-1	TRBV10-1	NA	TRBD2	CASILAQVPYNEQFF	TGCGCCAGCATACTAGCGCAAGTCCCTTACAATGAGCAGTTCTTC
TRBJ2-7	TRBV27	NA	NA	CASRLVGAYEQYF	TGTGCCAGCCGACTCGTCGGGGCCTACGAGCAGTACTTC
TRBJ1-6	TRBV4-2	NA	NA	CASSQQGIHNSPLHF	TGTGCCAGCAGCCAACAGGGCATCCATAATTCACCCCTCCACTTT
TRBJ2-2	TRBV19	NA	TRBD2	CASSLYGRVIGELFF	TGTGCCAGTAGTCTTTACGGGAGGGTCATCGGGGAGCTGTTTTTT
TRBJ1-1	TRBV9	NA	TRBD1	CASSAGTGPTEAFF	TGTGCCAGCAGCGCCGGGACAGGGCCCACTGAAGCTTTCTTT
TRBJ2-1	TRBV9	NA	TRBD2	CASSVSLRSGRGYNEQFF	TGTGCCAGCAGCGTATCCCTCCGTAGCGGGAGGGGCTACAATGAGCAGTTCTTC
TRBJ2-3	TRBV4-1	NA	TRBD2	CASSQEISGGTITDTQYF	TGCGCCAGCAGCCAAGAAATTAGCGGGGGGACTATCACAGATACGCAGTATTTT
TRBJ2-5	TRBV7-9	NA	NA	CASSLVYLGQETQYF	TGTGCCAGCAGCTTAGTATACCTCGGCCAAGAGACCCAGTACTTC
TRBJ1-1	TRBV11-2	NA	TRBD1	CASSLAGGTEAFF	TGTGCCAGCAGCTTAGCAGGGGGGACTGAAGCTTTCTTT
TRBJ1-2	TRBV27	NA	TRBD1	CASSLRTGAGFYGYTF	TGTGCCAGCAGTTTACGTACAGGGGCGGGATTCTATGGCTACACCTTC
TRBJ2-1	TRBV7-9	few	TRBD1	CASMVWTGAYNEQFF	TGTGCCAGCATGGTTTGGACAGGGGCTTACAATGAGCAGTTCTTC
TRBJ2-1	TRBV7-3	many	TRBD2	CASSLTSGRGDEQFF	TGTGCCAGCAGCTTAACTAGCGGGAGGGGGGATGAGCAGTTCTTC
TRBJ1-5	TRBV4-1	NA	TRBD1	CASSQVWDRGFQPQHF	TGCGCCAGCAGCCAAGTATGGGACAGGGGGTTTCAGCCCCAGCATTTT
TRBJ1-2	TRBV6-7	NA	NA	CASSYCIKKRELFYGYTF	TGTGCCAGCAGTTACTGCATTAAGAAGCGAGAGCTATTCTATGGCTACACCTTC
TRBJ2-4	TRBV7-2	NA	NA	CASSVTGAKNIQYF	TGTGCCAGCAGCGTGACTGGAGCCAAAAACATTCAGTACTTC
TRBJ1-2	TRBV18	NA	NA	CASSPGSEWSGYTF	TGTGCCAGCTCACCAGGGAGTGAATGGAGTGGCTACACCTTC
TRBJ2-7	TRBV19	NA	TRBD2	CASSWSGGLYEQYF	TGTGCCAGTAGTTGGTCGGGAGGCCTCTACGAGCAGTACTTC
TRBJ2-4	TRBV7-2	NA	NA	CASSLGGAGVIQYF	TGTGCCAGCAGCTTGGGGGGGGCAGGTGTCATTCAGTACTTC
TRBJ2-1	TRBV4-2	NA	TRBD1	CASSQDPTGQTYNEQFF	TGTGCCAGCAGCCAAGATCCAACGGGACAGACCTACAATGAGCAGTTCTTC
TRBJ1-3	TRBV19	NA	NA	CASSIAGGFSGNTIYF	TGTGCCAGTAGTATAGCGGGCGGGTTCTCTGGAAACACCATATATTTT
TRBJ2-1	TRBV6-1	NA	NA	CATNFGLFYNEQFF	TGTGCCACGAACTTCGGACTGTTCTACAATGAGCAGTTCTTC
TRBJ2-3	TRBV30	NA	TRBD2	CAWSVHGRPVGTDTQYF	TGTGCCTGGAGTGTACACGGGAGGCCCGTGGGCACAGATACGCAGTATTTT
TRBJ1-1	TRBV4-1	NA	NA	CASSQGVLNTEAFF	TGCGCCAGCAGCCAAGGAGTTCTGAACACTGAAGCTTTCTTT
TRBJ1-1	TRBV30	NA	TRBD1	CAADRDTEAFF	TGTGCCGCTGACAGGGACACTGAAGCTTTCTTT
TRBJ2-5	TRBV7-7	NA	NA	CASSLALADRETQYF	TGTGCCAGCAGCTTAGCCTTAGCGGATAGGGAGACCCAGTACTTC
TRBJ2-1	TRBV5-6	NA	TRBD2	CASRQLAGGWNEQFF	TGTGCCAGCAGGCAACTAGCGGGAGGGTGGAATGAGCAGTTCTTC
TRBJ2-1	TRBV19	NA	TRBD2	CASGKAGRNEQFF	TGTGCCAGTGGAAAAGCGGGACGCAATGAGCAGTTCTTC
TRBJ2-3	TRBV9	NA	TRBD2	CASSLREGDTQYF	TGTGCCAGCAGCCTCCGGGAGGGGGATACGCAGTATTTT
TRBJ2-3	TRBV11-1	NA	NA	CASSLVLATDTQYF	TGTGCCAGCAGCTTAGTACTAGCAACAGATACGCAGTATTTT
TRBJ1-2	TRBV6-5	few	NA	CASRGSGGTDGYTF	TGTGCCAGCAGGGGGAGTGGGGGGACGGATGGCTACACCTTC
TRBJ2-5	TRBV5-4	NA	TRBD2	CASRSGLAGGETQYF	TGTGCCAGCAGGTCGGGACTAGCGGGGGGAGAGACCCAGTACTTC
TRBJ1-6	TRBV2	NA	TRBD1	CAGQENRSPYNSPLHF	TGTGCCGGACAGGAGAACCGATCGCCTTATAATTCACCCCTCCACTTT
TRBJ2-1	TRBV5-5	NA	TRBD1	CASSPPGQGAYNEQFF	TGTGCCAGCAGCCCGCCGGGACAGGGGGCTTACAATGAGCAGTTCTTC
TRBJ2-4	TRBV18	NA	NA	CASSSDYQLAKNIQYF	TGTGCCAGCTCATCGGACTACCAACTAGCCAAAAACATTCAGTACTTC
TRBJ1-5	TRBV2	NA	NA	CASRTSNGLLPQHF	TGTGCCAGCAGGACATCGAACGGCCTTTTGCCCCAGCATTTT